This T cell receptor (beta chain) was captured by sequencing in a study of cytomegalovirus exposure and HLA in healthy donors. Study observations and caveats: Later analysis showed most CMV-associated TCR beta chains appearing HLA-restricted. Altogether, more than 150 TCR beta chains were recorded as cytomegalovirus-associated. Association with HLA alleles at 0.05 false discovery rate was found for around 17,000 TCR beta sequences in a later analysis.

Of note for this clone: The antigen is unknown.

Primers included in the PCR were 60 Vbeta and 13 Jbeta primers. Method: immunoSEQ multiplex PCR; TCRdb's copy keeps in-frame clones and lacks some. The sample shows around 120,000 clones, 78% of them seen only once. V was clipped by 8 bases and J by 4 bases, with 17 bases between them. The CDR3 loop spans 14 amino acids. Germline V CDR1 and CDR2: LNHDA, SQIVND (reference sequence). The sequence derives from a woman aged 35 to 49 in good health and CMV-seronegative. The genes are TRBV19 and TRBJ1-1, with a possible D match to TRBD1 (6 bases). The sequenced sample consisted of PBMCs. The CDR3 region has the DNA TGTGCCAGTTTTCTACAGGGTTGGGGCACTGAAGCTTTCTTT. Translated: CASFLQGWGTEAFF.